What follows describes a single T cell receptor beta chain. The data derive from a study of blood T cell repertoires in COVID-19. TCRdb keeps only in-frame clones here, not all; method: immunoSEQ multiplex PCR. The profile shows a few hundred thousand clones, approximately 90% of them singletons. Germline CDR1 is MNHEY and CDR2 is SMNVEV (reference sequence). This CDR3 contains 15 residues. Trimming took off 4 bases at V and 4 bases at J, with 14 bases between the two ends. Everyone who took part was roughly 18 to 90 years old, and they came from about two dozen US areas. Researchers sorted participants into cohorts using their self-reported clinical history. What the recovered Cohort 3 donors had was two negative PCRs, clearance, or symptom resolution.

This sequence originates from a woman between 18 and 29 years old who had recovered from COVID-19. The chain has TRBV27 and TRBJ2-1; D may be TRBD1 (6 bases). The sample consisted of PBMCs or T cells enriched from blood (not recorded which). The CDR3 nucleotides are TGTGCCAGCAGTTCGAGACAGGAGACTTACAATGAGCAGTTCTTC. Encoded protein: CASSSRQETYNEQFF.